This T cell receptor beta chain was identified in a study of blood T cell repertoires in COVID-19. At the level of the study: Nucleic acid was either cDNA or gDNA, and it came from T cells, B-cell-depleted T cells, or PBMCs.

The method was immunoSEQ multiplex PCR; TCRdb's version includes in-frame clones alone and lacks a portion of them. The sample gives 150,000 to 200,000 clones, about 88% of which show up once; 15% to 20% is in the top ten. With 2 bases clipped from V and 9 bases from J, the junction kept 4 bases outside the gene matches. The CDR3 loop spans 12 amino acids. Germline CDR1 GTSNPN, CDR2 SVGIG (reference sequence). This clone was seen just once. V gene TRBV30 combines with J gene TRBJ2-1; TRBD1 matches at 7 bases. This TCR derives from a man aged 60 to 75 with active or convalescent COVID-19. Input material: peripheral blood. The CDR3 loop reads CAWSTGAGEQFF. CDR3 coding DNA: TGTGCCTGGAGTACAGGGGCCGGTGAGCAGTTCTTC. Based on the CDR3 plus reference TRBV30 and TRBJ2-1, the full variable domain is SQTIHQWPATLVQPVGSPLSLECTVEGTSNPNLYWYRQAAGRGLQLLFYSVGIGQISSEVPQNLSASRPQDRQFILSSKKLLLSDSGFYLCAWSTGAGEQFFGPGTRLTVL.